These 30 T cell receptor beta chains originate from one sample sequenced in a study of blood T cell repertoires in COVID-19. The data were produced by immunoSEQ multiplex PCR, yet TCRdb's version contains in-frame clones alone and is incomplete. The table shows about 200,000 clones, with almost 85% occurring only once. Sequencing used peripheral blood. The receptor set was obtained from a woman between 65 and 79 years old with active or convalescent COVID-19.

The chain links TRBV10-2 to TRBJ2-7, with D possibly TRBD1 on 5 matching bases. Germline V gives CDR1 WSHSY, CDR2 SAAADI. This CDR3 has 12 residues. V gave up 6 bases and J gave up 1 base, with 7 bases separating them. The CDR3 spells CASRGDSYEQYF. The CDR3 DNA is TGCGCCAGCAGAGGGGATTCCTACGAGCAGTACTTC.

The rearrangement joins TRBV5-6 to TRBJ2-5; D is undetermined. The V gene's germline CDR1 is SGHDT and CDR2 YYEEEE. The ends were cut back, 2 bases at V and 5 bases at J, with 7 bases in the middle. This CDR3 region has 12 residues. CDR3 in DNA: TGTGCCAGCAGCTTTTCTTCGGAGACCCAGTACTTC. This codes for CASSFSSETQYF.

The chain uses TRBV6-5 and TRBJ1-5; the D gene is possibly TRBD1 (6 bases). There are 13 residues in the CDR3. Per germline, CDR1 MNHEY and CDR2 SVGAGI. The germline V and J ends were trimmed by 5 bases and 2 bases, with 7 bases remaining between them. The CDR3 protein is CASSHRGNQPQHF. The CDR3 bases are TGTGCCAGCAGTCACAGGGGCAATCAGCCCCAGCATTTT.

The gene calls are TRBV4-1 and TRBJ1-5, with D perhaps TRBD1 (6 bases). Trimming cost V 2 bases and J 4 bases, with 12 bases left between them. The CDR3 length is 15 residues. Per the germline V gene, CDR1 is MGHRA and CDR2 is YSYEKL. The CDR3 DNA sequence: TGCGCCAGCAGCCAACAGGGGTTGGGAAATCAGCCCCAGCATTTT. Translated: CASSQQGLGNQPQHF.

This clone showed up just once. The genes are TRBV5-1 and TRBJ1-6, with D possibly being TRBD1 (6 bases). Germline assignment: CDR1 SGHRS and CDR2 YFSETQ. This CDR3 is 14 amino acids long. Trimming removed 4 bases at V and 5 bases at J, with 10 bases between. As DNA, the CDR3 is TGCGCCAGCAGCCGCGCAGGGGATAATTCACCCCTCCACTTT. Protein: CASSRAGDNSPLHF.

This chain links TRBV30 with TRBJ1-5; TRBD1 matches 10 bases. CDR3 length: 14 amino acids. Germline CDR1 reads GTSNPN; CDR2 reads SVGIG (reference sequence). V lost 4 bases to trimming and J lost 5 bases; unmatched junction nucleotides: 5. CDR3 in amino acids: CAWIGTGAHQPQHF. In DNA form, the CDR3 reads TGTGCCTGGATCGGGACAGGGGCCCATCAGCCCCAGCATTTT.

J is TRBJ2-3 and V is TRBV11-3; 13 bases match TRBD2. Germline values: CDR1 SGHNT, CDR2 YENEEA. Trimming at V came to 1 base and at J to 8 bases, leaving 12 bases not matched to a gene. CDR3 length equals 18 residues. The CDR3 loop reads CASSLGHLTSGRGATQYF. CDR3 sequence (DNA): TGTGCCAGCAGCTTAGGGCACCTTACTAGCGGGAGGGGAGCTACGCAGTATTTT.

V usage is TRBV29-1 and J usage is TRBJ2-5; D might be TRBD2 (5 bases). The CDR3 contains 11 residues. V was trimmed by 7 bases and J by 4 bases, leaving 10 bases between them. Per germline, CDR1 SQVTM and CDR2 ANQGSEA. The CDR3 DNA reads as TGCAGCGGGGGTGGGAGAGAGACCCAGTACTTC. It translates to CSGGGRETQYF.

The chain combines TRBV15 with TRBJ2-5; 7 nucleotides line up with TRBD2. The CDR3 runs 17 residues. Trimming cost V 1 base and J 3 bases; bases outside gene matches: 11. The germline V gene encodes CDR1 LNHNV and CDR2 YYDKDF (reference sequence). The CDR3 spells CATSRGPPGGNEETQYF. For the CDR3, the DNA is TGTGCCACCAGCAGAGGCCCCCCGGGGGGAAACGAAGAGACCCAGTACTTC. The variable domain in full, completed from reference TRBV15 and TRBJ2-5, reads DAMVIQNPRYQVTQFGKPVTLSCSQTLNHNVMYWYQQKSSQAPKLLFHYYDKDFNNEADTPDNFQSRRPNTSFCFLDIRSPGLGDTAMYLCATSRGPPGGNEETQYFGPGTRLLVL.

A note on this clone: The junction departs from germline at one end; a sequencing error may be responsible. This chain uses TRBV2 with TRBJ2-7; a weak D match, TRBD2 (6 bases). The CDR3 is 12 amino acids. Germline V gene lookup returns CDR1 SNHLY and CDR2 FYNNEI. CDR3 residues: CASAIRPGVSGF. Here the CDR3 DNA reads TGTGCCAGCGCTATCAGGCCGGGAGTTAGTGGATTC.

The chain is built from TRBV28 and TRBJ2-4, with 7 positions matching TRBD1. With 4 bases clipped from V and 9 bases from J, the junction kept 9 bases outside the gene matches. The CDR3 length is 14 residues. The germline CDR1 and CDR2 sequences are MDHEN and SYDVKM. In DNA, the CDR3 is TGTGCCAGCAGTTCCCAACAGGGGCTCAGCATTCAGTACTTC. This encodes CASSSQQGLSIQYF.

The chain joins TRBV28 to TRBJ2-7; possibly TRBD2 for D (6 bases). The germline V gene has CDR1 MDHEN and CDR2 SYDVKM. The CDR3 totals 14 residues. Trimming pared 9 bases from V and 1 base from J, leaving 16 bases between. The CDR3 DNA follows: TGTGCCAGTGCGCGGGGCCTGACTTCCTACGAGCAGTACTTC. Its protein is CASARGLTSYEQYF.

The rearrangement links TRBV19 to TRBJ1-2; 9 bases fit TRBD1. Germline CDR1 LNHDA, CDR2 SQIVND (reference sequence). This CDR3 contains 15 residues. The V and J ends lost 5 bases and 5 bases, in that order; junction bases with no gene match: 9. CDR3 nucleotide sequence: TGTGCCAGTAGTCCTTCCTGGGACAGGGTATATGGCTACACCTTC. It translates to CASSPSWDRVYGYTF.

The sample holds a few counts of this clone. The CDR3 region has the DNA TGCGCCAGCAGATCACAGGGTGTGTCCTACAATGAGCAGTTCTTC. Protein sequence: CASRSQGVSYNEQFF. The chain is built from TRBV5-1 and TRBJ2-1; a weak D match, TRBD1 (6 bases). CDR3 length: 15 amino acids. The germline V and J ends were trimmed by 5 bases and 1 base, with 13 bases remaining between them. The V gene's germline CDR1 is SGHRS and CDR2 YFSETQ.

The chain has TRBV11-3 and TRBJ2-7, with 7 bases matching TRBD2. CDR1 is SGHNT, CDR2 YENEEA, per germline. V trimming: 4 bases; J trimming: 2 bases; junction bases outside the gene matches: 8. CDR3 length: 15 residues. CDR3 sequence reads: CASSSQAGPAYEQYF. CDR3 nucleotide sequence: TGTGCCAGCAGCTCGCAAGCGGGGCCTGCCTACGAGCAGTACTTC.

The J gene is TRBJ2-2, the V gene TRBV11-2; 12 positions agree with TRBD2. With V trimmed by 6 bases and J by 7 bases, 9 bases remained unmatched. There are 16 residues in the CDR3. Germline loops: CDR1 SGHAT, CDR2 FQNNGV. The DNA of the CDR3 is TGTGCCAGCAGACCTAGCGGGAGGGCCGTCGGCGGGGAGCTGTTTTTT. This translates into CASRPSGRAVGGELFF.

The CDR3 DNA is TGTGCCAGTAGTACCACCGGGACAGGGGTCACAGATACGCAGTATTTT. This translates into CASSTTGTGVTDTQYF. The chain has TRBV19 and TRBJ2-3; 10 bases agree with TRBD1. Trimming took 4 bases from V and 2 from J; bases not matched to a gene: 6. CDR1 is LNHDA, CDR2 SQIVND, per germline (reference sequence). The CDR3 length is 16 residues.

This rearrangement joins TRBV7-2 to TRBJ2-1; maybe TRBD2 (5 bases). This CDR3 has 17 residues. V lost 5 bases and J lost 6, with 23 bases in between. Germline-derived CDR1 and CDR2 are SGHTA and FQGNSA. The CDR3 DNA reads as TGTGCCAGCAGCCCCCTCCTCGGGTCGGGAAAGGGCAATGAGCAGTTCTTC. Translation: CASSPLLGSGKGNEQFF.

V usage is TRBV2 and J usage is TRBJ2-7, with 9 bases that match TRBD1. Germline V CDR1 and CDR2: SNHLY, FYNNEI. The CDR3 is 13 residues long. With 7 bases clipped from V and 2 bases from J, the junction kept 3 bases outside the gene matches. The CDR3 DNA reads TGTGCCAGCAAGGGACAGGGCACCTACGAGCAGTACTTC. This sequence encodes CASKGQGTYEQYF.

The chain recombines TRBV7-9 with TRBJ2-3; 13 bases line up with TRBD2. The CDR3 loop spans 16 amino acids. V trimming: 4 bases; J trimming: 6 bases; junction bases outside the gene matches: 7. CDR1 and CDR2 (germline): SEHNR, FQNEAQ (reference sequence). The CDR3 spells CASSSGLAGEDDTQYF. The DNA for the CDR3 is TGTGCCAGCAGCTCCGGACTAGCGGGAGAGGACGATACGCAGTATTTT.

The chain joins TRBV19 to TRBJ1-1; tentatively, D is TRBD1 (6 bases). The CDR3 is 13 residues long. V was cut by 10 bases and J by 0 bases, with 12 bases left in between. Germline CDR1 reads LNHDA; CDR2 reads SQIVND (reference sequence). The CDR3 spells CATAWGLNTEAFF. The CDR3 region has the DNA TGTGCCACTGCGTGGGGGCTGAACACTGAAGCTTTCTTT.

The J gene is TRBJ1-2, the V gene TRBV27; 7 bases agree with TRBD1. This CDR3 is 15 amino acids long. V was clipped by 3 bases and J by 8 bases; unmatched bases: 12. CDR1 MNHEY and CDR2 SMNVEV come from the germline V gene (reference sequence). CDR3 nucleotides: TGTGCCAGCAGTTTTCATCAGGGGGGTGTGAAAGGCTACACCTTC. Its protein is CASSFHQGGVKGYTF.

This chain joins TRBV24-1 and TRBJ2-3; the D gene is possibly TRBD2 (5 bases). CDR1 and CDR2 (germline): KGHDR, SFDVKD. V dropped 5 bases and J dropped 7 bases, with 15 bases sitting between them. This CDR3 spans 14 amino acids. Here the CDR3 DNA reads TGTGCCACCAGTGGCCGGACCGGAGGAAATACGCAGTATTTT. This encodes CATSGRTGGNTQYF.

The V call is TRBV5-1, the J call TRBJ2-1, with a weak D call TRBD1 (6 bases). Per the germline V gene, CDR1 is SGHRS and CDR2 is YFSETQ. The ends were cut back, 0 bases at V and 2 bases at J, with 9 bases in the middle. The CDR3 is made up of 15 amino acids. CDR3 sequence: CASSLEGVPYNEQFF. The CDR3 region has the DNA TGCGCCAGCAGCTTGGAGGGGGTCCCCTACAATGAGCAGTTCTTC.

The genes are TRBV4-1 and TRBJ2-2; 8 bases align to TRBD2. With V trimmed by 1 base and J by 0 bases, 19 bases remained unmatched. Per the germline V gene, CDR1 is MGHRA and CDR2 is YSYEKL. The CDR3 consists of 22 residues. The CDR3 bases are TGCGCCAGCAGCCAAGTAGGCCTAGCGGGTGGTAGGGCCACCGCGAACACCGGGGAGCTGTTTTTT. It translates to CASSQVGLAGGRATANTGELFF.

The chain is built from TRBV7-2 and TRBJ2-1; TRBD1 matches at 12 bases. Germline V lookup: CDR1 SGHTA, CDR2 FQGNSA. The length of the CDR3 is 19 residues. The V and J ends lost 2 bases and 0 bases, in that order; junction bases with no gene match: 8. The CDR3 DNA reads TGTGCCAGCAGCTTATTCGGGACAGGGGGCCGGAGCTCCTACAATGAGCAGTTCTTC. Its protein is CASSLFGTGGRSSYNEQFF.

For the CDR3, the DNA is TGTGCCAGCAGCGAGGGTGGGGATCAGCCCCAGCATTTT. Translation: CASSEGGDQPQHF. The chain uses TRBV7-9 and TRBJ1-5; D gene uncertain. V dropped 5 bases and J dropped 5 bases, with 10 bases sitting between them. CDR1 and CDR2 from the germline V gene are SEHNR and FQNEAQ (reference sequence). This CDR3 is 13 amino acids long.

This clone was found a few times. This sequence joins TRBV6-2 or TRBV6-3 and TRBJ2-7; 9 bases match TRBD2. Germline assignment: CDR1 MNHEY and CDR2 SVGEGT. The CDR3 extends over 13 amino acids. V shed 4 bases, J shed 9 bases, and the junction held 7 bases outside the gene matches. CDR3: CASSLLAGLTQYF. CDR3 bases: TGTGCCAGCAGTTTACTAGCGGGCCTCACGCAGTACTTC.

The V and J genes are TRBV27 and TRBJ2-7; 10 bases align to TRBD1. V was clipped by 3 bases and J by 9 bases; unmatched bases: 11. Per the germline V gene, CDR1 is MNHEY and CDR2 is SMNVEV (reference sequence). This CDR3 is 15 amino acids long. CDR3 in amino acids: CASSLVGQGLYGQYF. The DNA of the CDR3 is TGTGCCAGCAGTTTGGTGGGACAGGGGTTGTATGGGCAGTACTTC.

The chain has TRBV5-1 and TRBJ1-1; D may be TRBD1 (5 bases). Germline CDR1 reads SGHRS; CDR2 reads YFSETQ. The V and J ends lost 4 bases and 1 base respectively, with 11 bases between them. This CDR3 spans 14 amino acids. CDR3: CASSEQASNTEAFF. In DNA, the CDR3 is TGCGCCAGCAGCGAACAGGCCTCGAACACTGAAGCTTTCTTT.